This TCR beta chain was recorded in a study of shared clonotypes between healthy human individuals. Findings and limits, study-wide: Shared clonotypes across all four donors exceeded non-shared ones in generation probability. Rarefaction demonstrated incomplete sorted-subset sequencing despite large depth.

Deletions cut 5 bases from V and 6 bases from J, with 19 bases between. Germline-derived CDR1 and CDR2 are MDHEN and SYDVKM. The CDR3 is made up of 15 amino acids. In the sorted-subset replicate PCRs, 150 to 200 ng DNA, around 32,000 T cell genomes, was used. TCRdb keeps only in-frame clones here, not all; method: immunoSEQ multiplex PCR. The sample records hundreds of thousands of clones, around two thirds being singletons. Remarks on this clone: Its antigen is as yet unknown.

This receptor was identified in a woman in her 30s in good health. Source material: memory CD4+ T cells sorted from blood. Subset indicated: CD45RA-negative fraction. The rearrangement joins TRBV28 to TRBJ1-1, with D perhaps matching TRBD1 (6 bases). The CDR3 loop is CASSPRGRGEAEAFF. As DNA, the CDR3 is TGTGCCAGCAGTCCCCGTGGCAGGGGCGAGGCTGAAGCTTTCTTT.